A selection of T cell receptor beta chains follows, all from one sample in a study of T-cell memory formation after mild COVID-19. TCRdb reprocessed the 5' RACE reads with MiXCR, giving one entry per CDR3 protein. The sample contains approximately 250,000 distinct CDR3 sequences, over 15% of which appear only once. Sample: PBMCs or a T cell subset sorted from them (not recorded which). Every receptor here comes from a young man who had mild COVID-19 (a few samples of this study predate the infection). Cell type and time point are not known. CDR3s include the opening cysteine and the closing phenylalanine or tryptophan. D genes are given only for firm matches.

V gene,D gene,CDR3 protein
TRBV18,NA,CASSLLPQGPTGETQYF
TRBV5-4,TRBD1,CASSLGQRNEKLFF
TRBV6-5,NA,CASSVQTGFVAFF
TRBV4-3,NA,CASSQGDQVAGELFF
TRBV5-1,TRBD2,CASSKRMSAGASTDTQYF
TRBV28,NA,CASSRGFGETQYF
TRBV28,NA,CASSLYKNTEAFF
TRBV11-2,NA,CASSLGVLRRDEQYF
TRBV7-8,NA,CASSLRTESIYYEQYF
TRBV4-3,NA,CASKGNEKLFF
TRBV7-9,NA,CASSSRGSLVTEAFF
TRBV7-9,NA,CASSGGSGGNYGYTF
TRBV2,TRBD1,CASSGLRQGARHLHF
TRBV4-3,NA,CASSQVLGNTEAFF
TRBV10-2,NA,CASSLGFRSTEAFF
TRBV20-1,NA,CSARDWPRAQETQYF
TRBV18,TRBD1,CASSLTGNSNQPQHF
TRBV5-1,NA,CASTADGVTGNTIYF
TRBV6-5,TRBD1,CASHRQGVLGGQPQHF
TRBV25-1,TRBD1,CASSESAGTGRGGANVLTF
TRBV27,TRBD1,CASSRGQGGPYEQYF
TRBV4-3,NA,CASSLTLAENTIYF
TRBV6-5,NA,CASSGGFGAFF
TRBV11-2,TRBD2,CASSLHGGGAGETQYF
TRBV4-2,TRBD2,CASSQEGGGDETQYF
TRBV6-5,TRBD1,CASSKERTGVETQYF
TRBV12-3/TRBV12-4,NA,CASSSRVFNEQYF
TRBV12-3/TRBV12-4,NA,CASTPSGSNQPQHF
TRBV6-4,TRBD1,CASSDRRGRGNQPQHF
TRBV20-1,NA,CSAREGTGELFF
TRBV18,NA,CASSPPDGTSGNTIYF
TRBV3-1,TRBD2,CASHEAGAYNEQFF
TRBV10-3,NA,CAIRPRDGDSPLHF
TRBV5-1,NA,CASSFDRLGAFF
TRBV9,TRBD2,CASSVDASGGYNEQFF
TRBV2,NA,CASTRQTQETQYF
TRBV29-1,TRBD1,CSVARDRGSGELFF
TRBV7-8,NA,CASSLWENSPLHF
TRBV4-1,TRBD2,CASSQERGGPYEQYF
TRBV6-6,NA,CASSYSVSQETQYF